This is a list of T cell receptor beta chains from one sample in a study of cytomegalovirus exposure and HLA in healthy donors. TCRdb's copy holds only in-frame clones and misses some; the assay was immunoSEQ multiplex PCR. Among approximately 140,000 clones listed, around 85% were seen once. What was sequenced was PBMCs. Receptors were obtained from a boy between 5 and 17 years old in good health and CMV-seronegative. The CDR3 runs from the conserved cysteine through the conserved F or W. The D gene is left open where the match is weak. The size of a clone is reported for some rows only, either as once, few or many, or as a class for expanded clones.

cdr3_nt	cdr3_aa	clone_size	d_call	v_call	j_call
TGTGCCAGCGACGGACAGCCACACTCTGGGGCCAACGTCCTGACTTTC	CASDGQPHSGANVLTF	NA	NA	TRBV25-1	TRBJ2-6
TGTGCCACCAGCGGCCCGGGAGGGGTTTTGCAGCCCCAGCATTTT	CATSGPGGVLQPQHF	NA	NA	TRBV15	TRBJ1-5
TGTGCTAGTGGTTTGTCGTACACTGAAGCTTTCTTT	CASGLSYTEAFF	few	NA	TRBV12-5	TRBJ1-1
TGCGCCAGCAGCTTGGGGCAGGGATTGAACACTGAAGCTTTCTTT	CASSLGQGLNTEAFF	NA	NA	TRBV5-1	TRBJ1-1
TGTGCCAGCAGCCAAGGGACAGGCCCCGGGGCTTTCTTT	CASSQGTGPGAFF	few	TRBD1	TRBV6-5	TRBJ1-1
TGTGCCTGGAGGAAACCAGGGGGCCAGAACGAGCAGTACTTC	CAWRKPGGQNEQYF	NA	TRBD1	TRBV30	TRBJ2-7
TGCAGCGCCTCGACTAGCGGGAGTGGGAATGAGCAGTTCTTC	CSASTSGSGNEQFF	NA	TRBD2	TRBV29-1	TRBJ2-1
TGTGCCTGGAGTGGGGGCGCCGAGCAGTACTTC	CAWSGGAEQYF	NA	NA	TRBV30	TRBJ2-7
TGTGCCAGCAGCTTGGGCGGGGATACTAGTGGCTACACCTTC	CASSLGGDTSGYTF	NA	NA	TRBV5-4	TRBJ1-2
TGTGCCAGCAGCTTGGAACGGACAGGACCCTCGGCCCAGTACTTC	CASSLERTGPSAQYF	NA	TRBD1	TRBV5-4	TRBJ2-5
TGCGCCAGCAGCCAAGATGGGACAGTAAACTATGGCTACCCCTTC	CASSQDGTVNYGYPF	NA	TRBD1	TRBV4-3	TRBJ1-2
TGTGCCAGCAGCTTGGAATTGTTAGCAAATGAAAAACTGTTTTTT	CASSLELLANEKLFF	NA	NA	TRBV5-5	TRBJ1-4
TGTGCCAGCAGCGTAGGTGTAGGGGGCATCGCCGAGCAGTACTTC	CASSVGVGGIAEQYF	NA	TRBD1	TRBV9	TRBJ2-7
TGTGCCAGCAGCCGAGGGTGGACTGAAGCTTTCTTT	CASSRGWTEAFF	NA	NA	TRBV14	TRBJ1-1
TGTGCCGTACCAGGGCGGCCTAGCGCTGAAGCTTTCTTT	CAVPGRPSAEAFF	NA	NA	TRBV7-9	TRBJ1-1
TGTGCTAGTGGCTCCGACACCGGGGGAGAGACCCAGTACTTC	CASGSDTGGETQYF	NA	NA	TRBV12-5	TRBJ2-5
TGTGCCAGCAGTGAAGTTCCGGTACGGAATGAGCAGTTCTTC	CASSEVPVRNEQFF	NA	NA	TRBV6-1	TRBJ2-1
TGTGCCAGCAGCTCGCAGGGGTTTTTAACTGAAGCTTTCTTT	CASSSQGFLTEAFF	NA	NA	TRBV7-8	TRBJ1-1
TGTGCCTGGAATTCAAACGGGGGGGAGAACTATGGCTACACCTTC	CAWNSNGGENYGYTF	once	NA	TRBV30	TRBJ1-2
TGTGCCAGCAGTGAAGCCACGACAGGGCCCCATCAGCCCCAGCATTTT	CASSEATTGPHQPQHF	NA	TRBD1	TRBV6-1	TRBJ1-5
TGTGCCAGCAGCAAAACTGAGCGGGCTAGCACAGATACGCAGTATTTT	CASSKTERASTDTQYF	NA	NA	TRBV21-1	TRBJ2-3
TGTGCCAGCAGTGAAGATTCGGGAGTCGGATCACCCCTCCACTTT	CASSEDSGVGSPLHF	NA	NA	TRBV2	TRBJ1-6
TGTGCCAGCAGCTTAGCGGGACAGGCCTACGAGCAGTACTTC	CASSLAGQAYEQYF	NA	TRBD1	TRBV7-2	TRBJ2-7
TGTGCCAGTAGCGTAACAGGGAACTATGGCTACACCTTC	CASSVTGNYGYTF	NA	NA	TRBV19	TRBJ1-2
TGTGCCAGCAGTAAGGAGCCCCTTTATGGCTACACCTTC	CASSKEPLYGYTF	once	NA	TRBV6-5	TRBJ1-2
TGTGCCAGCCTGGGGGACTTTAATTCACCCCTCCACTTT	CASLGDFNSPLHF	NA	NA	TRBV27	TRBJ1-6